The 11 T cell receptor beta chains below all came from one sample that was sequenced in a study of CD8 T cells in Susac syndrome. Random-hexamer reverse transcription was applied to roughly 0.5 to 1 ug RNA. TCRdb re-analysed the immunoSEQ multiplex PCR reads in MiXCR, keeping a single row per CDR3 protein. The repertoire holds some 200,000 distinct CDR3 sequences, more than 90% seen once, with approximately 0.1% in the top ten. The source material was CD4+ T cells from PBMCs. These receptors came from a human donor with Susac syndrome.

The V call is TRBV9, the J call TRBJ2-3, with D perhaps matching TRBD1 (5 bases). V dropped 0 bases and J dropped 3 bases, with 14 bases sitting between them. CDR1 is SGDLS and CDR2 is YYNGEE in the germline V gene. The CDR3 loop spans 16 amino acids. The CDR3 region has the DNA TGTGCCAGCAGCGTAGCTACCCCTCAGGGAACAGATACGCAGTATTTT. This sequence encodes CASSVATPQGTDTQYF. The full variable domain, with the rest looked up from reference TRBV9 and TRBJ2-3, is DSGVTQTPKHLITATGQRVTLRCSPRSGDLSVYWYQQSLDQGLQFLIQYYNGEERAKGNILERFSAQQFPDLHSELNLSSLELGDSALYFCASSVATPQGTDTQYFGPGTRLTVL.

This chain links TRBV30 with TRBJ2-3, with D perhaps TRBD2 (5 bases). The CDR3 consists of 15 residues. Germline assignment: CDR1 GTSNPN and CDR2 SVGIG (reference sequence). The ends were cut back, 4 bases at V and 4 bases at J, with 18 bases in the middle. CDR3 nucleotides: TGTGCCTGGAAACCGACCCCCGGAGGTTCAGATACGCAGTATTTT. Translating gives CAWKPTPGGSDTQYF.

The rearrangement uses TRBV6-2 or TRBV6-3 and TRBJ2-5; TRBD2 matches at 9 bases. After removal of 6 bases from V and 4 bases from J, the junction contained 12 bases not matched to a gene. Germline values: CDR1 MNHEY, CDR2 SVGEGT. This CDR3 comprises 16 residues. CDR3 nucleotide sequence: TGTGCCAGCAGCCCTCCGGGACTAGCATCTCGAGAGACCCAGTACTTC. Its translation: CASSPPGLASRETQYF.

This chain connects TRBV15 to TRBJ1-5, with D unclear. The CDR3 length is 16 residues. The germline CDR1 and CDR2 sequences are LNHNV and YYDKDF (reference sequence). The germline V and J ends were trimmed by 0 bases and 0 bases, with 9 bases remaining between them. The CDR3 loop reads CATSRDQVYSNQPQHF. CDR3 DNA: TGTGCCACCAGCAGAGATCAGGTATATAGCAATCAGCCCCAGCATTTT.

The genes are TRBV30 and TRBJ2-3; TRBD2 agrees at 10 bases. With 1 base clipped from V and 9 bases from J, the junction kept 10 bases outside the gene matches. The CDR3 loop spans 15 amino acids. In germline, CDR1 is GTSNPN, CDR2 SVGIG (reference sequence). CDR3 loop: CAWSGLAGGPITQYF. The CDR3 DNA is TGTGCCTGGAGTGGGTTAGCGGGGGGCCCTATAACGCAGTATTTT.

The rearrangement uses TRBV3-1 and TRBJ2-7; D assignment may be TRBD1 or TRBD2 (5 bases each). CDR3 length: 14 amino acids. Germline loops: CDR1 LGHDT, CDR2 YNNKEL (reference sequence). Trimming shortened V by 3 bases and J by 3 bases, and 12 bases separated the two germline ends. CDR3 residues: CASSQGPGSYEQYF. DNA for the CDR3: TGTGCCAGCAGCCAGGGACCGGGCAGCTACGAGCAGTACTTC.

The count of this clonotype is one. This chain connects TRBV4-3 to TRBJ2-7, with D possibly TRBD1 on 6 matching bases. Trimming cost V 0 bases and J 4 bases, with 13 bases left between them. In germline, CDR1 is LGHNA, CDR2 YSLEER. This CDR3 is built from 15 residues. CDR3 amino acids: CASSQDTGIGYEQYF. As DNA, the CDR3 is TGCGCCAGCAGCCAAGATACAGGGATTGGATACGAGCAGTACTTC.

This chain connects TRBV9 to TRBJ1-3; D call uncertain. This CDR3 has 16 amino acids. Trimming took off 0 bases at V and 0 bases at J, with 10 bases between the two ends. Germline CDR1 and CDR2: SGDLS and YYNGEE. The CDR3 sequence is CASSVEGRISGNTIYF. DNA for the CDR3: TGTGCCAGCAGCGTAGAGGGCAGGATCTCTGGAAACACCATATATTTT.

The sample holds a few counts of this clonotype. V and J are TRBV30 and TRBJ1-4, with 9 positions matching TRBD1. This CDR3 region has 14 residues. Germline CDR1 GTSNPN, CDR2 SVGIG (reference sequence). J gave up 11 bases and V 3 bases, and 10 bases lay outside the gene matches. The CDR3 DNA reads TGTGCCTGGAGCCCTGGGACAGGGAGGGGCAAACTGTTTTTT. The encoded protein is CAWSPGTGRGKLFF.

This rearrangement joins TRBV2 to TRBJ1-3, with D perhaps TRBD1 (5 bases). In germline, CDR1 is SNHLY, CDR2 FYNNEI. V was trimmed by 4 bases and J by 2 bases, leaving 18 bases between them. This CDR3 is 17 amino acids long. CDR3 protein: CASSVGTLRRAGNTIYF. In nucleotides, the CDR3 is TGTGCCAGCAGTGTGGGGACCCTCCGTCGCGCTGGAAACACCATATATTTT.

The V call is TRBV7-9, the J call TRBJ2-5; D gene uncertain. Trimming stripped 3 bases from V and 5 bases from J, with 10 bases between. The germline CDR1 and CDR2 sequences are SEHNR and FQNEAQ (reference sequence). CDR3 size: 13 residues. The CDR3 spells CASSFGSWETQYF. CDR3 in DNA: TGTGCCAGCAGCTTCGGCTCTTGGGAGACCCAGTACTTC.